These T cell receptor beta chains were read from a single sample in a study of long-term antiretroviral therapy in people with HIV. The protocol was immunoSEQ multiplex PCR, while the TCRdb copy is restricted to in-frame clones and leaves out a portion. The table records under 40,000 clones, about 85% of them present only once. The sequences come from unsorted PBMCs, collected 2.8 years before starting antiretroviral therapy. These receptors originate from a woman under 40 with HIV. The CDR3 runs from the conserved cysteine through the conserved F or W. Fields, in order: clone size, J gene, V gene, D gene, CDR3 protein, CDR3 DNA. The D gene is left open where the match is weak. Not every row has a clone size; where given, it reads once, few, many or a size class.

clone_size: .
j_call: TRBJ1-2
v_call: TRBV6-5
d_call: TRBD1
cdr3_aa: CASSYRDRDYGYTF
cdr3_nt: TGTGCCAGCAGTTACCGGGACAGGGACTATGGCTACACCTTC

clone_size: few
j_call: TRBJ1-6
v_call: TRBV2
d_call: .
cdr3_aa: CASDSTNSPLHF
cdr3_nt: TGTGCCAGCGATTCGACGAATTCACCCCTCCACTTT

clone_size: .
j_call: TRBJ1-4
v_call: TRBV30
d_call: .
cdr3_aa: CAWSNRGTEKLFF
cdr3_nt: TGTGCCTGGAGTAATCGGGGGACTGAAAAACTGTTTTTT

clone_size: .
j_call: TRBJ2-1
v_call: TRBV6-6
d_call: TRBD2
cdr3_aa: CASSYLALAGRNEQFF
cdr3_nt: TGTGCCAGCAGTTACCTGGCACTAGCGGGGCGAAATGAGCAGTTCTTC

clone_size: .
j_call: TRBJ2-7
v_call: TRBV4-1
d_call: .
cdr3_aa: CASSQADRGGVQYF
cdr3_nt: TGCGCCAGCAGCCAAGCCGACAGGGGAGGGGTGCAGTACTTC

clone_size: .
j_call: TRBJ1-4
v_call: TRBV27
d_call: .
cdr3_aa: CASKGMQNEKLFF
cdr3_nt: TGTGCCAGCAAGGGTATGCAAAATGAAAAACTGTTTTTT

clone_size: .
j_call: TRBJ1-1
v_call: TRBV28
d_call: TRBD1
cdr3_aa: CASRTHRGGEQEAFF
cdr3_nt: TGTGCCAGCAGGACACACAGGGGAGGCGAGCAGGAAGCTTTCTTT

clone_size: few
j_call: TRBJ2-3
v_call: TRBV10-2
d_call: .
cdr3_aa: CASRGDSAPAADTQYF
cdr3_nt: TGCGCCAGCAGGGGGGATAGCGCCCCGGCCGCAGATACGCAGTATTTT

clone_size: .
j_call: TRBJ1-1
v_call: TRBV5-1
d_call: TRBD1
cdr3_aa: CASSLGTSTGTGEAFF
cdr3_nt: TGCGCCAGCAGCTTGGGCACGTCTACGGGGACAGGGGAAGCTTTCTTT

clone_size: .
j_call: TRBJ2-2
v_call: TRBV7-6
d_call: .
cdr3_aa: CASSPARVTGELFF
cdr3_nt: TGTGCCAGCAGCCCCGCGAGGGTCACCGGGGAGCTGTTTTTT

clone_size: few
j_call: TRBJ2-2
v_call: TRBV9
d_call: TRBD1
cdr3_aa: CASSATGGTGELFF
cdr3_nt: TGTGCCAGCAGCGCGACAGGGGGGACCGGGGAGCTGTTTTTT

clone_size: .
j_call: TRBJ1-5
v_call: TRBV2
d_call: .
cdr3_aa: CASGRVGSNQPQHF
cdr3_nt: TGTGCCAGCGGGAGGGTGGGGAGCAATCAGCCCCAGCATTTT

clone_size: .
j_call: TRBJ1-1
v_call: TRBV19
d_call: .
cdr3_aa: CASTRARTAPEAFF
cdr3_nt: TGTGCCAGTACCCGGGCCCGGACGGCCCCTGAAGCTTTCTTT

clone_size: .
j_call: TRBJ2-5
v_call: TRBV25-1
d_call: .
cdr3_aa: CASSEPGAFEETQYF
cdr3_nt: TGTGCCAGCAGTGAACCAGGGGCTTTTGAGGAGACCCAGTACTTC

clone_size: .
j_call: TRBJ2-7
v_call: TRBV5-5
d_call: TRBD1
cdr3_aa: CASSSPGQGAYEQYF
cdr3_nt: TGTGCCAGCAGCTCACCGGGACAGGGGGCCTACGAGCAGTACTTC

clone_size: .
j_call: TRBJ2-7
v_call: TRBV6-5
d_call: TRBD1
cdr3_aa: CASTPGGRAYEQYF
cdr3_nt: TGTGCCAGCACCCCAGGGGGCAGGGCCTACGAGCAGTACTTC

clone_size: .
j_call: TRBJ1-5
v_call: TRBV27
d_call: .
cdr3_aa: CASSPTAGYNQPQHF
cdr3_nt: TGTGCCAGCAGTCCCACCGCTGGGTACAATCAGCCCCAGCATTTT

clone_size: .
j_call: TRBJ1-1
v_call: TRBV5-6
d_call: .
cdr3_aa: CASSFDNQEAFF
cdr3_nt: TGTGCCAGCAGCTTTGATAACCAAGAAGCTTTCTTT

clone_size: once
j_call: TRBJ2-6
v_call: TRBV19
d_call: .
cdr3_aa: CASSPRTAGANVLTF
cdr3_nt: TGTGCCAGTAGCCCCAGGACAGCAGGGGCCAACGTCCTGACTTTC

clone_size: .
j_call: TRBJ1-1
v_call: TRBV10-2
d_call: .
cdr3_aa: CASSHSEGRLEAFF
cdr3_nt: TGCGCCAGCAGTCACTCGGAGGGACGCCTAGAAGCTTTCTTT

clone_size: .
j_call: TRBJ2-2
v_call: TRBV19
d_call: .
cdr3_aa: CASSIGLANTGELFF
cdr3_nt: TGTGCCAGTAGTATAGGACTGGCGAACACCGGGGAGCTGTTTTTT

clone_size: .
j_call: TRBJ1-1
v_call: TRBV9
d_call: TRBD1
cdr3_aa: CASSGYDRAGPEAFF
cdr3_nt: TGTGCCAGCAGCGGATATGACAGGGCAGGGCCTGAAGCTTTCTTT

clone_size: .
j_call: TRBJ2-1
v_call: TRBV27
d_call: .
cdr3_aa: CASSSSGTNWRVAEQFF
cdr3_nt: TGTGCCAGCAGTTCCTCCGGGACCAATTGGAGGGTCGCTGAGCAGTTCTTC

clone_size: once
j_call: TRBJ1-2
v_call: TRBV5-8
d_call: .
cdr3_aa: CACLGSEGGYTF
cdr3_nt: TGTGCCTGCTTGGGTTCGGAAGGTGGCTACACCTTC